This T cell receptor beta chain was sequenced for a study of ipilimumab plus nivolumab after autologous stem cell transplantation. Study in general: The myeloma cohort included high-risk transplant-naive patients and patients relapsing within 3 years of a first autologous transplant. Findings and limits, study-wide: Per the authors, repertoire, Treg and microbiota data justify further study.

Measured with immunoSEQ multiplex PCR; TCRdb has only the in-frame clones, and not every one. The sample lists around 12,000 clones, about 77% occurring once. This clone was observed a few times. No antigen is known for it. Ipilimumab, 1 mg/kg, started 14 to 28 days after autologous transplant. Patients got 3 mg/kg IV nivolumab weeks 1, 4, 7, 10, then biweekly through week 26. Germline CDR1 reads SGHTA; CDR2 reads FQGNSA. This CDR3 region has 15 residues. Trimming removed 3 bases at V and 0 bases at J, with 11 bases between. Sequenced material: PBMCs, taken in a trial of ipilimumab plus nivolumab as post-transplant consolidation. The receptor was isolated from a male donor with multiple myeloma. This rearrangement joins TRBV7-2 to TRBJ1-2, with no clear D. CDR3 region: CASSLGVGANYGYTF. In DNA form, the CDR3 reads TGTGCCAGCAGCTTGGGAGTCGGGGCTAACTATGGCTACACCTTC. Complete variable domain (other parts from reference TRBV7-2 and TRBJ1-2): GAGVSQSPSNKVTEKGKDVELRCDPISGHTALYWYRQSLGQGLEFLIYFQGNSAPDKSGLPSDRFSAERTGGSVSTLTIQRTQQEDSAVYLCASSLGVGANYGYTFGSGTRLTVV.